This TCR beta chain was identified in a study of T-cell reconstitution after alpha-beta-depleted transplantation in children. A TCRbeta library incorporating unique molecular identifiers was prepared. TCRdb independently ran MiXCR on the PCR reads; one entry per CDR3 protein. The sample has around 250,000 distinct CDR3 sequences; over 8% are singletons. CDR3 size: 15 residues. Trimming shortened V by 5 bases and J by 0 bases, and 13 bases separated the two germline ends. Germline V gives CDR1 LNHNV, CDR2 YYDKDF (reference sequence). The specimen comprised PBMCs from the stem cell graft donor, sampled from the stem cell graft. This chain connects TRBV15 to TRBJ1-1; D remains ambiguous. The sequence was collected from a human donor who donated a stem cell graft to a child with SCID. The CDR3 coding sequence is TGTGCCACCAGCCTTATCGACGGTATGAACACTGAAGCTTTCTTT. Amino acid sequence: CATSLIDGMNTEAFF.